These 17 T cell receptor beta chains were sequenced from one sample in a study of T-cell memory formation after mild COVID-19. TCRdb itself ran the 5' RACE reads through MiXCR, one entry per CDR3 protein. The table records around 300,000 distinct CDR3 sequences, around 15% of them present only once. The sample taken for sequencing was PBMCs or a T cell subset sorted from them (not recorded which). Receptors were obtained from a man aged 18 to 30 who had mild COVID-19 (a few samples of this study predate the infection). Cell type and time point are not known.

There are a few counts of this clonotype. This sequence joins TRBV7-9 and TRBJ2-3; D is perhaps TRBD1 (5 bases). The CDR3 is made up of 14 amino acids. Trimming removed 9 bases at V and 0 bases at J, with 13 bases between. Germline values: CDR1 SEHNR, CDR2 FQNEAQ (reference sequence). In nucleotides, the CDR3 is TGTGCCAGTGGGGCAGTAGCTAGCACAGATACGCAGTATTTT. Translating gives CASGAVASTDTQYF.

This clonotype has just a few counts. The chain is built from TRBV7-7 and TRBJ2-6, with D perhaps TRBD1 (6 bases). Germline CDR1 is SSHAT and CDR2 is FNYEAQ (reference sequence). V dropped 4 bases and J dropped 2 bases, with 9 bases sitting between them. The CDR3 covers 15 residues. CDR3 residues: CASSSDRPGANVLTF. The DNA for the CDR3 is TGTGCCAGCAGCTCCGACAGGCCTGGGGCCAACGTCCTGACTTTC.

This clonotype was picked up many times. The chain couples TRBV12-3 or TRBV12-4 to TRBJ2-7; TRBD2 matches 9 bases. V was pared by 5 bases and J by 2 bases, with 7 bases of the junction left unmatched. The CDR3 spans 15 residues. The CDR3: CASSQLTSGPYEQYF. CDR3 nucleotide sequence: TGTGCCAGCAGTCAATTGACTAGCGGCCCCTACGAGCAGTACTTC.

This clonotype turned up a few times. V usage is TRBV7-9 and J usage is TRBJ2-4, with a weak D call TRBD1 (6 bases). Looked up from germline, CDR1 is SEHNR and CDR2 is FQNEAQ (reference sequence). This CDR3 has 18 amino acids. Trimming took off 3 bases at V and 0 bases at J, with 18 bases between the two ends. Written as DNA, the CDR3 is TGTGCCAGCAGCTTCCGATACCGGGACAAGCGAGCCAAAAACATTCAGTACTTC. It encodes CASSFRYRDKRAKNIQYF.

The sample holds many counts of this clonotype. The chain links TRBV4-1 to TRBJ2-7, with 7 bases aligning to TRBD1. CDR3 length: 16 amino acids. J gave up 0 bases and V 4 bases, and 9 bases lay outside the gene matches. Germline-derived CDR1 and CDR2 are MGHRA and YSYEKL. CDR3 sequence reads: CASSLTLDRDSYEQYF. CDR3 sequence (DNA): TGCGCCAGCAGCCTTACCTTAGACAGGGACTCCTACGAGCAGTACTTC.

This clonotype has a handful of counts. The chain has TRBV5-4 and TRBJ1-2; 12 bases map to TRBD1. The CDR3 loop spans 16 amino acids. V lost 5 bases to trimming and J lost 3 bases; unmatched junction nucleotides: 8. CDR1 and CDR2 from the germline V gene are SGHNT and YYREEE (reference sequence). Here the CDR3 reads CASRGTGGPTDYGYTF. The CDR3 bases are TGTGCCAGCAGGGGGACAGGGGGCCCAACAGACTATGGCTACACCTTC.

The V gene is TRBV20-1, the J gene TRBJ2-5, with D perhaps assigned TRBD1 or TRBD2 (5 bases each). V was trimmed by 3 bases and J by 5 bases, leaving 16 bases between them. The germline gives CDR1 DFQATT, CDR2 SNEGSKA (reference sequence). The CDR3 runs 14 residues. The CDR3 loop is CSASPDSGSETQYF. CDR3 bases: TGCAGTGCTAGCCCGGACTCAGGGTCGGAGACCCAGTACTTC.

The rearrangement links TRBV28 to TRBJ2-3, with 8 bases that match TRBD1. V lost 4 bases and J lost 4; bases outside the gene matches: 10. Looked up from germline, CDR1 is MDHEN and CDR2 is SYDVKM. The CDR3 covers 16 residues. The CDR3 loop reads CASSSIRGRGADTQYF. CDR3 sequence (DNA): TGTGCCAGCAGTTCCATCAGGGGGCGCGGGGCAGATACGCAGTATTTT.

This clonotype has a single count. V gene TRBV6-5 combines with J gene TRBJ1-1, with D tentatively TRBD1 (5 bases). This CDR3 is built from 13 residues. Germline V gene lookup returns CDR1 MNHEY and CDR2 SVGAGI. Deletions cut 7 bases from V and 0 bases from J, with 9 bases between. CDR3 coding DNA: TGTGCCAGCACCAAGACAGTGAACACTGAAGCTTTCTTT. Residues: CASTKTVNTEAFF.

V and J are TRBV6-2 or TRBV6-3 and TRBJ1-2, with TRBD1 identical over 7 bases. The V gene end was trimmed by 6 bases and the J gene end by 8 bases; junction bases not matched to a gene: 6. The germline gives CDR1 MNHEY, CDR2 SVGEGT. The CDR3 loop spans 12 amino acids. In DNA form, the CDR3 reads TGTGCCAGCAGCATAGGGACAGCAGGCTACACCTTC. Its translation: CASSIGTAGYTF.

This clonotype showed up just a few times. The chain combines TRBV6-5 with TRBJ1-4, with TRBD1 identical over 10 bases. This CDR3 contains 15 residues. Per germline, CDR1 MNHEY and CDR2 SVGAGI. J gave up 6 bases and V 2 bases, and 3 bases lay outside the gene matches. CDR3 region: CASSYGQGGYEKLFF. CDR3 bases: TGTGCCAGCAGTTACGGACAGGGGGGCTATGAAAAACTGTTTTTT.

This clonotype has only a few counts. The chain carries TRBV20-1 and TRBJ1-1, with unresolved D. This CDR3 has 13 residues. Germline values: CDR1 DFQATT, CDR2 SNEGSKA (reference sequence). V was pared by 2 bases and J by 1 base, with 8 bases between. CDR3 sequence reads: CSARPRWNTEAFF. The CDR3 DNA reads as TGCAGTGCTAGACCTCGGTGGAACACTGAAGCTTTCTTT.

This clonotype turned up a few times. The chain uses TRBV7-9 and TRBJ2-2; 8 bases are shared with TRBD2. The germline V gene has CDR1 SEHNR and CDR2 FQNEAQ (reference sequence). CDR3 length: 15 amino acids. Unmatched junction bases numbered 3, after V lost 4 bases and J lost 2 bases. The CDR3 spells CASSWLAGNTGELFF. The CDR3 region has the DNA TGTGCCAGCAGCTGGCTAGCGGGCAACACCGGGGAGCTGTTTTTT.

This clonotype was seen more than once but under ten times. The rearrangement uses TRBV18 and TRBJ2-3, with TRBD2 identical over 10 bases. CDR3 size: 16 residues. CDR1 is KGHSH and CDR2 is LQKENI in the germline V gene. J was trimmed by 0 bases and V by 2 bases; bases with no gene match: 2. In nucleotides, the CDR3 is TGTGCCAGCTCACCATGGACTAGCGGAAGCACAGATACGCAGTATTTT. This codes for CASSPWTSGSTDTQYF.

Many counts were recorded for this clonotype. The genes are TRBV9 and TRBJ2-5; weak D call: TRBD2 (5 bases). The CDR3 has 12 residues. V dropped 3 bases and J dropped 7 bases, with 10 bases sitting between them. Germline V gene data show CDR1 as SGDLS and CDR2 as YYNGEE. The CDR3 region is CASSEAEGTQYF. The DNA for the CDR3 is TGTGCCAGCAGCGAGGCCGAGGGGACCCAGTACTTC.

This clonotype was seen repeatedly, ten times or more. The rearrangement joins TRBV11-2 to TRBJ1-5, with D perhaps matching TRBD1 (5 bases). CDR3 length: 14 amino acids. CDR1 SGHAT and CDR2 FQNNGV come from the germline V gene. V gave up 0 bases and J gave up 2 bases, with 5 bases separating them. The CDR3 loop is CASSLDRGNQPQHF. Written as DNA, the CDR3 is TGTGCCAGCAGCTTAGACAGGGGCAATCAGCCCCAGCATTTT.

V is TRBV6-5 and J is TRBJ2-3; perhaps TRBD2 as D (6 bases). Germline V gene sequence: CDR1 MNHEY, CDR2 SVGAGI. This CDR3 has 15 residues. Trimming left V 5 bases short and J 2 bases short, with 14 bases between. The CDR3 nucleotides are TGTGCCAGCAGTCTCGGGGGTGGATACACAGATACGCAGTATTTT. It encodes CASSLGGGYTDTQYF.